This T cell receptor beta chain was found in a study of early T cells in non-severe SARS-CoV-2 infection. TCRdb ran MiXCR on the 5' RACE reads and lists one entry per CDR3 protein. The sample lists about 77,000 distinct CDR3 sequences, approximately 9.1% seen once, with more than 4.5% in the top ten. In germline, CDR1 is MGHDK, CDR2 SYGVNS. The CDR3 contains 14 residues. Unmatched junction bases numbered 10, after V lost 3 bases and J lost 10 bases. A few counts support this clonotype. The chain combines TRBV25-1 with TRBJ2-3, with TRBD1 matching 7 bases. This sequence was found in an adult who was a healthcare worker with PCR-confirmed SARS-CoV-2 infection or an uninfected control (not recorded which). Specimen: whole blood. The CDR3 spells CASSEPAYRGPQYF. DNA of the CDR3: TGTGCCAGCAGTGAGCCCGCCTACAGGGGCCCGCAGTATTTT. The full variable domain, completed using reference TRBV25-1 and TRBJ2-3, is EADIYQTPRYLVIGTGKKITLECSQTMGHDKMYWYQQDPGMELHLIHYSYGVNSTEKGDLSSESTVSRIRTEHFPLTLESARPSHTSQYLCASSEPAYRGPQYFGPGTRLTVL.